The clone carrying this TCR beta chain was seen repeatedly, ten times or more. The antigen remains unidentified. A read error may account for a junction end that differs from germline. The sample comes from a study of shared clonotypes between healthy human individuals. Study overall: Sampling drew on donors who were a couple of women and a few men aged 18 to 49.

General observations from the study: In several donors, around 5.5% of naive CD4 clonotypes appeared in common. Generation probabilities of non-shared clonotypes were lower (relative to those shared by all four donors).

Researchers divided each subset's genomic DNA evenly across several immunoSEQ plates. Some clones are missing from TCRdb's copy, which holds only in-frame ones; the method was immunoSEQ multiplex PCR. Seen here are 780,000 or so clones, roughly two thirds observed once, and the top ten hold less than 2%. This TCR was sampled from a woman aged 30 to 39 in good health. Material: memory CD4+ T cells sorted from blood. The sample's subset: CD45RA-negative fraction.

This CDR3 reads CASSLWDRGYSNQPQHF. Here the CDR3 DNA reads TGTGCCAGCAGTCTATGGGACAGGGGATATAGCAATCAGCCCCAGCATTTT. The chain recombines TRBV28 with TRBJ1-5; 10 nucleotides align to TRBD1. Germline assignment: CDR1 MDHEN and CDR2 SYDVKM. CDR3 length: 17 residues.